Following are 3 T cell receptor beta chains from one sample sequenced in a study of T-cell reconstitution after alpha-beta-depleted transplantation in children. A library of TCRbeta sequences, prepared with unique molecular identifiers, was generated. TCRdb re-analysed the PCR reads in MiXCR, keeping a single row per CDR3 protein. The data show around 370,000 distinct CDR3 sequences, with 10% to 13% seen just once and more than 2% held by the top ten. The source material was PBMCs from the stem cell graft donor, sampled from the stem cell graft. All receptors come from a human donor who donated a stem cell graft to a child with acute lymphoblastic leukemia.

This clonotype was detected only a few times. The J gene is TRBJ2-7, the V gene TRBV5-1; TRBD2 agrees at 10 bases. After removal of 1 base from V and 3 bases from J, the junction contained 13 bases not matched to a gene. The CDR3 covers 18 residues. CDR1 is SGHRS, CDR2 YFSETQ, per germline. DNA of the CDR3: TGCGCCAGCAGCTTGCGGTCTAGCGGGAGCCTCGGGTACTACGAGCAGTACTTC. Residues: CASSLRSSGSLGYYEQYF.

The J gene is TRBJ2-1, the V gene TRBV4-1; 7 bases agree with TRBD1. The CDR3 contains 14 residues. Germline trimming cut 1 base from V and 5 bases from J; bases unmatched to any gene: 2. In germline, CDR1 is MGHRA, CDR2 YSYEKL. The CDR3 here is CASSQVTGNNEQFF. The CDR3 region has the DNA TGCGCCAGCAGCCAAGTGACAGGGAACAATGAGCAGTTCTTC.

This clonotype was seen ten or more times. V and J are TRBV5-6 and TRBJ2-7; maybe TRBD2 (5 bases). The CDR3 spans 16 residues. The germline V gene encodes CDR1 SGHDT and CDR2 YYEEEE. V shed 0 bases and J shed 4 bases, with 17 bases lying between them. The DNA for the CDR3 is TGTGCCAGCAGCTTGGGCGTCTCGGGGAAGATTTACGAGCAGTACTTC. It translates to CASSLGVSGKIYEQYF.